The sequence of this T cell receptor (beta chain) was determined in a study of shared clonotypes between healthy human individuals. Worth noting for this clone: Its specificity is unknown.

Findings and limits, study-wide: Genetic and exposure-history diversity was limited by the few donors.

The germline gives CDR1 SGHRS, CDR2 YFSETQ. Trimming removed 0 bases from V and 3 bases from J, with 10 bases in between. The CDR3 length is 14 residues. Repertoires were generated with immunoSEQ multiplex PCR, while TCRdb's copy carries only in-frame clones and drops some. The table includes about 2.4 million clones, over 85% detected once. HIV-negative, healthy adults without recent acute infections or vaccinations were the donors. The sequencing input was naive CD4+ T cells from PBMCs. Subset denoted: CD45RA+ positively selected. This TCR came from a man younger than 35 in good health. Some clones in this sample may be carry-over from other donors' samples. The rearrangement joins TRBV5-1 to TRBJ2-7; D gene uncertain. CDR3 in amino acids: CASSLDDPSYEQYF. CDR3 coding DNA: TGCGCCAGCAGCTTGGACGATCCAAGCTACGAGCAGTACTTC.